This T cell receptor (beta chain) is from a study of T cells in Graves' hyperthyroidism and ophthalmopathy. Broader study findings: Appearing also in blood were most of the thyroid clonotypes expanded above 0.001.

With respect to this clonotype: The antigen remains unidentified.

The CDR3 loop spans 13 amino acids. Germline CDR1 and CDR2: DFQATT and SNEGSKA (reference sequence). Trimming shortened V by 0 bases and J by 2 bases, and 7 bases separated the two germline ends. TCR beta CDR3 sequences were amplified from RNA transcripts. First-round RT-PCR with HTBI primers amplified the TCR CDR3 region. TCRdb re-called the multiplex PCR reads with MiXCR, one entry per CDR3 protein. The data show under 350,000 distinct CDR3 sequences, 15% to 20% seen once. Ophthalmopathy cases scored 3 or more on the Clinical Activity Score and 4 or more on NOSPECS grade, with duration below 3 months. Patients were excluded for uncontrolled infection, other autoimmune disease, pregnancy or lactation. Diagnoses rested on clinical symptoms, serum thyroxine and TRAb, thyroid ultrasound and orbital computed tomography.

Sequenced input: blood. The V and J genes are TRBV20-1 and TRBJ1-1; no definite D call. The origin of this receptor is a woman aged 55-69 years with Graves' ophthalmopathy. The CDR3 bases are TGCAGTGCTAGAGAGAACAGAAACACTGAAGCTTTCTTT. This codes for CSARENRNTEAFF.